The 20 T cell receptor beta chains listed next were all sequenced from one sample in a study of control samples from healthy donors and cancer patients (dated by TCRdb to 2018 to 2021). Libraries were constructed by the immunoSEQ multiplex PCR assay. In TCRdb, the immuneACCESS table is reduced to in-frame sequences with V and J assigned. These tables do not hold every clone; where another copy was compared, an unresolved V gene accounts for under half, and the others remain unexplained. The sample table contains approximately 100,000 clones; only one count was recorded for more than 70% of them. The ten most abundant clones make up less than 2.5% of the sample. Material for sequencing was blood. These receptor sequences come from a woman aged 35 to 49 in good health.

The chain links TRBV5-6 to TRBJ2-2; D gene uncertain. The CDR3 loop spans 15 amino acids. With 2 bases removed from V and 0 bases from J, the gap between germline ends came to 8 bases. Germline V lookup: CDR1 SGHDT, CDR2 YYEEEE. The CDR3 region is CASSLNGANTGELFF. The CDR3 coding sequence is TGTGCCAGCAGCTTAAATGGGGCGAACACCGGGGAGCTGTTTTTT. Using reference TRBV5-6 and TRBJ2-2 for the parts outside the CDR3, the full variable domain is DAGVTQSPTHLIKTRGQQVTLRCSPKSGHDTVSWYQQALGQGPQFIFQYYEEEERQRGNFPDRFSGHQFPNYSSELNVNALLLGDSALYLCASSLNGANTGELFFGEGSRLTVL.

This sequence joins TRBV7-9 and TRBJ2-5, with D possibly being TRBD1 (5 bases). The CDR3 contains 13 residues. Trimming shortened V by 2 bases and J by 5 bases, and 9 bases separated the two germline ends. Germline assignment: CDR1 SEHNR and CDR2 FQNEAQ (reference sequence). CDR3 amino acids: CASSLSGAETQYF. The DNA of the CDR3 is TGTGCCAGCAGCTTAAGTGGGGCGGAGACCCAGTACTTC.

The rearrangement joins TRBV20-1 to TRBJ2-1, with D tentatively TRBD2 (7 bases). Germline values: CDR1 DFQATT, CDR2 SNEGSKA (reference sequence). The CDR3 covers 16 residues. Between the trimmed V and J ends, which lost 3 bases and 0 bases, there was a span of 15 bases. CDR3 sequence reads: CSASGGAPSSYNEQFF. CDR3 DNA sequence: TGCAGTGCTAGTGGGGGGGCCCCCAGCTCCTACAATGAGCAGTTCTTC.

The gene calls are TRBV6-2 or TRBV6-3 and TRBJ2-7, with 11 bases matching TRBD1. Germline values: CDR1 MNHEY, CDR2 SVGEGT. The CDR3 contains 15 residues. The J segment lost 5 bases and the V segment lost 5 bases, leaving 8 bases of the junction unmatched. The CDR3: CASSQSKDRGHEQYF. The CDR3 bases are TGTGCCAGCAGTCAATCGAAGGACAGGGGGCACGAGCAGTACTTC.

The J gene is TRBJ1-3, the V gene TRBV6-1, with a tentative D call TRBD1 (6 bases). This CDR3 is 16 amino acids long. The V end was cut by 0 bases, the J end by 2 bases, with 11 bases between. CDR1 and CDR2 from the germline V gene are MNHNS and SASEGT. This chain's CDR3 is CASSEAYRGTGNTIYF. DNA of the CDR3: TGTGCCAGCAGTGAAGCGTATAGGGGGACTGGAAACACCATATATTTT.

CDR3 protein: CASSRENPSPLHF. CDR3 DNA sequence: TGTGCCAGCAGTCGGGAGAACCCATCACCCCTCCACTTT. The chain links TRBV25-1 to TRBJ1-6; no reliable D call. The germline gives CDR1 MGHDK, CDR2 SYGVNS. Trimming stripped 5 bases from V and 10 bases from J, with 12 bases between. CDR3 length: 13 amino acids.

This clone showed up just a few times. The rearrangement uses TRBV6-6 and TRBJ1-5; TRBD1 aligns across 7 bases. This CDR3 contains 14 residues. Germline V CDR1 and CDR2: MNHNY, SVGAGI (reference sequence). The V segment lost 9 bases and the J segment 5 bases; nucleotides outside the gene matches: 10. The CDR3 spells CASIQGVGDQPQHF. The CDR3 bases are TGTGCCAGTATCCAGGGGGTAGGGGATCAGCCCCAGCATTTT.

This clone was seen a few times. The chain joins TRBV12-2 to TRBJ2-1; no DNA check was done on the table's D call, TRBD2. TRBV12-2 is designated a pseudogene. The CDR3 runs 16 residues. CDR3 sequence: CASRLGLAGGRNEQFF. CDR3 DNA sequence: TGTGCAAGTCGCTTAGGACTAGCGGGGGGGCGGAATGAGCAGTTCTTC.

V gene TRBV11-3 combines with J gene TRBJ2-7; possible D gene TRBD1, 6 bases. V gave up 4 bases and J gave up 4 bases, with 17 bases separating them. CDR1 SGHNT and CDR2 YENEEA come from the germline V gene. The CDR3 loop spans 15 amino acids. CDR3 amino acids: CASSSLSRDIYEQYF. CDR3 bases: TGTGCCAGCAGCTCGTTGTCCCGGGACATTTACGAGCAGTACTTC.

This chain links TRBV5-6 with TRBJ1-1; unclear D gene. Germline CDR1 SGHDT, CDR2 YYEEEE. Trimming cost V 0 bases and J 0 bases, with 3 bases left between them. The CDR3 loop spans 13 amino acids. The DNA of the CDR3 is TGTGCCAGCAGCTTGGACATGAACACTGAAGCTTTCTTT. Residues: CASSLDMNTEAFF.

CDR3 region: CASSLGGGAGNEQFF. The CDR3 DNA sequence: TGTGCCAGCAGCTTAGGCGGGGGGGCCGGCAATGAGCAGTTCTTC. The chain has TRBV5-4 and TRBJ2-1; 9 bases are a match to TRBD2. The length of the CDR3 is 15 residues. Germline trimming cut 2 bases from V and 6 bases from J; bases unmatched to any gene: 6. Germline assignment: CDR1 SGHNT and CDR2 YYREEE (reference sequence).

This clone occurred a few times. The rearrangement joins TRBV6-1 to TRBJ2-7; D might be TRBD1 (5 bases). V was clipped by 2 bases and J by 3 bases, with 8 bases between them. Germline CDR1 and CDR2: MNHNS and SASEGT. The CDR3 is 13 amino acids. The CDR3 loop is CASSESDSYEQYF. The CDR3 bases are TGTGCCAGCAGTGAATCTGACAGCTACGAGCAGTACTTC.

The chain carries TRBV24-1 and TRBJ2-1, with unresolved D. This CDR3 spans 11 amino acids. V was cut by 5 bases and J by 4 bases, with 2 bases left in between. Germline V CDR1 and CDR2: KGHDR, SFDVKD. The CDR3 DNA reads as TGTGCCACCAGTGCGTACAATGAGCAGTTCTTC. It specifies CATSAYNEQFF.

This clone showed up just a few times. V is TRBV5-4 and J is TRBJ2-3, with no clear D. V was cut by 1 base and J by 9 bases, with 12 bases left in between. CDR1 is SGHNT, CDR2 YYREEE, per germline (reference sequence). This CDR3 is built from 13 residues. CDR3 DNA: TGTGCCAGCAGCTTGCCACCCGGCTCGACGCAGTATTTT. This gives the protein CASSLPPGSTQYF.

This chain joins TRBV28 and TRBJ1-5; TRBD1 aligns across 7 bases. CDR3 length equals 13 residues. The germline gives CDR1 MDHEN, CDR2 SYDVKM. Unmatched junction bases numbered 10, after V lost 10 bases and J lost 7 bases. The CDR3 reads CATRQGINQPQHF. The CDR3 DNA follows: TGTGCCACCAGACAGGGAATCAACCAGCCCCAGCATTTT.

V is TRBV5-4 and J is TRBJ2-7; 7 bases align to TRBD1. The CDR3 length is 14 residues. The V gene end was trimmed by 1 base and the J gene end by 5 bases; junction bases not matched to a gene: 6. The V gene's germline CDR1 is SGHNT and CDR2 YYREEE (reference sequence). The CDR3 DNA reads TGTGCCAGCAGCTTGTTTAACAGGGGCAACGAGCAGTACTTC. It codes for CASSLFNRGNEQYF.

CDR3 loop: CASSLGENQPQHF. The CDR3 DNA is TGCGCCAGCAGCTTAGGGGAAAATCAGCCCCAGCATTTT. V and J are TRBV5-1 and TRBJ1-5, with D maybe TRBD1 (5 bases). Looked up from germline, CDR1 is SGHRS and CDR2 is YFSETQ. Between the trimmed V and J ends, which lost 2 bases and 4 bases, there was a span of 7 bases. The CDR3 extends over 13 amino acids.

This sequence joins TRBV7-2 and TRBJ2-1; TRBD2 matches 11 bases. CDR3 size: 19 residues. The V gene end was trimmed by 4 bases and the J gene end by 0 bases; junction bases not matched to a gene: 11. CDR1 SGHTA and CDR2 FQGNSA come from the germline V gene. CDR3 in DNA: TGTGCCAGCAGCTCAACCGGGACTAGCGGACGTCCCTCCTACAATGAGCAGTTCTTC. Residues: CASSSTGTSGRPSYNEQFF.

The chain is built from TRBV5-1 and TRBJ1-1; TRBD1 is a possible D gene (5 bases). The germline V and J ends were trimmed by 4 bases and 4 bases, with 20 bases remaining between them. Germline V gives CDR1 SGHRS, CDR2 YFSETQ. The CDR3 loop spans 16 amino acids. Here the CDR3 DNA reads TGCGCCAGCAGCCCAACCTTACGGGGCGAAGGCACTGAAGCTTTCTTT. It yields the protein CASSPTLRGEGTEAFF.

This clone has only a few counts. V gene TRBV3-1 (or the pseudogene TRBV3-2) combines with J gene TRBJ2-7; perhaps TRBD2 as D (5 bases). The germline CDR1 and CDR2 sequences are LGHDT and YNNKEL (reference sequence). Trimming removed 8 bases at V and 3 bases at J, with 11 bases between. The CDR3 covers 12 residues. CDR3 sequence (DNA): TGTGCCAGCGGTAGAGGGAACTACGAGCAGTACTTC. Translated: CASGRGNYEQYF.